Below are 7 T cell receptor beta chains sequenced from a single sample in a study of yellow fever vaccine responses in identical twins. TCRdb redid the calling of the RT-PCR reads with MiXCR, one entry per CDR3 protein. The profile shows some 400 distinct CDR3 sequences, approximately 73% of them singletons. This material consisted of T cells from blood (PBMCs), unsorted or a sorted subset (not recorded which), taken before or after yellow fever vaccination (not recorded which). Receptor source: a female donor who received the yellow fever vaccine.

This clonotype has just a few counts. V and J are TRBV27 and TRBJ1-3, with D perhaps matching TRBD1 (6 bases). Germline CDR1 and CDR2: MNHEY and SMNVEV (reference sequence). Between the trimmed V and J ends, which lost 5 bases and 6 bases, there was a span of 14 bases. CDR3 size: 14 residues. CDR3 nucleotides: TGTGCCAGCAGTCCCAGGACAGCCGCAAACACCATATATTTT. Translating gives CASSPRTAANTIYF.

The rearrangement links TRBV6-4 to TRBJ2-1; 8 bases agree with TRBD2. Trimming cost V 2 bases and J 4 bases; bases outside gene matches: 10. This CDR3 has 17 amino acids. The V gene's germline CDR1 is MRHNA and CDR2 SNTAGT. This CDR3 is CASSDTFSSGPYNEQFF. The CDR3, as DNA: TGTGCCAGCAGTGACACCTTCTCTAGCGGGCCATACAATGAGCAGTTCTTC.

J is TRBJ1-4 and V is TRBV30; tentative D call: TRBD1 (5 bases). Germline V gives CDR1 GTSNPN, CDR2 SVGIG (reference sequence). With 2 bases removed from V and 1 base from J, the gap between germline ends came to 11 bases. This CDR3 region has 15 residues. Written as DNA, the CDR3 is TGTGCCTGGAGTTCTCATGGGGGAACTAATGAAAAACTGTTTTTT. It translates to CAWSSHGGTNEKLFF. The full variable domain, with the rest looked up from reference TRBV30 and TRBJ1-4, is SQTIHQWPATLVQPVGSPLSLECTVEGTSNPNLYWYRQAAGRGLQLLFYSVGIGQISSEVPQNLSASRPQDRQFILSSKKLLLSDSGFYLCAWSSHGGTNEKLFFGSGTQLSVL.

CDR3 amino acids: CASSLGAGSSTEAFF. In DNA, the CDR3 is TGCGCCAGCAGCTTGGGGGCAGGCTCGAGCACTGAAGCTTTCTTT. This chain uses TRBV5-1 with TRBJ1-1; unclear D gene. V was pared by 0 bases and J by 4 bases, with 13 bases between. The CDR3 covers 15 residues. CDR1 is SGHRS, CDR2 YFSETQ, per germline. Full variable domain (remainder filled in from reference TRBV5-1 and TRBJ1-1): KAGVTQTPRYLIKTRGQQVTLSCSPISGHRSVSWYQQTPGQGLQFLFEYFSETQRNKGNFPGRFSGRQFSNSRSEMNVSTLELGDSALYLCASSLGAGSSTEAFFGQGTRLTVV.

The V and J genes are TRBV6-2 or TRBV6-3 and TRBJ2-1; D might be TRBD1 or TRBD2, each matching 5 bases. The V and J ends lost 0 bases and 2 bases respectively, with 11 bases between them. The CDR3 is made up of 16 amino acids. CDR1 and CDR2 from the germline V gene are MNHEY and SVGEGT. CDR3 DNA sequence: TGTGCCAGCAGTTACTCGGGGACGCCACCCTACAATGAGCAGTTCTTC. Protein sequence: CASSYSGTPPYNEQFF.

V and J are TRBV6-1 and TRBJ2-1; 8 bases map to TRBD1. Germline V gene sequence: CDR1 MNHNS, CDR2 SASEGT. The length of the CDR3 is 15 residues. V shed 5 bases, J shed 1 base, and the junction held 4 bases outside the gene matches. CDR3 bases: TGTGCCAGCAGTACGACAGGGGAATCCTACAATGAGCAGTTCTTC. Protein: CASSTTGESYNEQFF.

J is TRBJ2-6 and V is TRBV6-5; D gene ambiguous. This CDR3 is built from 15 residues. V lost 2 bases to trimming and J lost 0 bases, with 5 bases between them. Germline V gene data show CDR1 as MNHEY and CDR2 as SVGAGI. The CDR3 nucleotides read TGTGCCAGCAGTTACGTCCTCTCTGGGGCCAACGTCCTGACTTTC. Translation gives CASSYVLSGANVLTF.